Shown below are 18 T cell receptor beta chains from a single sample sequenced in a study of cytomegalovirus exposure and HLA in healthy donors. 60 Vbeta and 13 Jbeta primers were used in PCR. Sequencing used immunoSEQ multiplex PCR; TCRdb keeps in-frame clones, though not all of them. The sample records under 200,000 clones, 84% being singletons. The specimen was PBMCs. The receptors were gathered from a man aged 50 to 59 in good health and CMV-seropositive.

The V and J genes are TRBV12-5 and TRBJ2-1, with D uncertain. This CDR3 contains 12 residues. Looked up from germline, CDR1 is LGHNT and CDR2 is FRNRAP. V was cut by 3 bases and J by 10 bases, with 10 bases left in between. CDR3 region: CASGFPMREQFF. The CDR3 nucleotides are TGTGCTAGTGGTTTCCCCATGCGGGAGCAGTTCTTC.

As DNA, the CDR3 is TGTGCCAGCAGCCCAGTGGTCGTCACCCGCAATGAGCAGTTCTTC. Its translation is CASSPVVVTRNEQFF. This chain connects TRBV11-2 to TRBJ2-1; D unclear. Germline lookup yields CDR1 SGHAT and CDR2 FQNNGV. CDR3 length: 15 amino acids. Trimming took 5 bases from V and 6 from J, leaving 17 bases between them.

The V and J genes are TRBV5-1 and TRBJ1-3; TRBD1 is a possible D gene (6 bases). CDR1 and CDR2 (germline): SGHRS, YFSETQ. The CDR3 is 15 residues long. V dropped 0 bases and J dropped 0 bases, with 7 bases sitting between them. This CDR3 reads CASSLGTVSGNTIYF. In DNA, the CDR3 is TGCGCCAGCAGCTTGGGGACAGTCTCTGGAAACACCATATATTTT. The whole variable domain, remainder taken from reference TRBV5-1 and TRBJ1-3, is KAGVTQTPRYLIKTRGQQVTLSCSPISGHRSVSWYQQTPGQGLQFLFEYFSETQRNKGNFPGRFSGRQFSNSRSEMNVSTLELGDSALYLCASSLGTVSGNTIYFGEGSWLTVV.

The chain combines TRBV5-6 with TRBJ1-2; TRBD1 agrees at 9 bases. Germline V gene data show CDR1 as SGHDT and CDR2 as YYEEEE. The length of the CDR3 is 15 residues. After removal of 3 bases from V and 5 bases from J, the junction contained 8 bases not matched to a gene. The CDR3 DNA sequence: TGTGCCAGCAGCTACCGGGACAGGGAAGGGTATGGCTACACCTTC. This translates into CASSYRDREGYGYTF. The full variable domain, with the rest looked up from reference TRBV5-6 and TRBJ1-2, is DAGVTQSPTHLIKTRGQQVTLRCSPKSGHDTVSWYQQALGQGPQFIFQYYEEEERQRGNFPDRFSGHQFPNYSSELNVNALLLGDSALYLCASSYRDREGYGYTFGSGTRLTVV.

J is TRBJ2-7 and V is TRBV6-6, with TRBD2 matching 10 bases. After removal of 5 bases from V and 4 bases from J, the junction contained 8 bases not matched to a gene. The germline gives CDR1 MNHNY, CDR2 SVGAGI (reference sequence). The CDR3 has 15 amino acids. The CDR3: CASSGTSARTYEQYF. Written as DNA, the CDR3 is TGTGCCAGCAGTGGGACTAGCGCGAGAACTTACGAGCAGTACTTC.

The CDR3 DNA follows: TGTGCCAGCAGTTACTCGATCTCCGGGGGCAAAAACATTCAGTACTTC. Translated: CASSYSISGGKNIQYF. The chain employs TRBV6-5 and TRBJ2-4; D is perhaps TRBD2 (6 bases). Looked up from germline, CDR1 is MNHEY and CDR2 is SVGAGI. V dropped 0 bases and J dropped 3 bases, with 12 bases sitting between them. CDR3 length: 16 residues.

The rearrangement joins TRBV18 to TRBJ1-1, with D perhaps TRBD1 (6 bases). In germline, CDR1 is KGHSH, CDR2 LQKENI. Trimming stripped 3 bases from V and 1 base from J, with 12 bases between. The CDR3 totals 15 residues. The chain's CDR3 is CASSPLGQPNTEAFF. The CDR3 coding sequence is TGTGCCAGCTCACCCTTAGGACAGCCGAACACTGAAGCTTTCTTT.

The CDR3 region has the DNA TGCGCCAGCATGGGACTAGCGGGGCGCACAGATACGCAGTATTTT. This gives the protein CASMGLAGRTDTQYF. The J gene is TRBJ2-3, the V gene TRBV10-2; the match to TRBD2 covers 13 bases. V lost 7 bases and J lost 1; bases outside the gene matches: 2. This CDR3 contains 15 residues. Germline V gene data show CDR1 as WSHSY and CDR2 as SAAADI.

This sequence joins TRBV4-2 and TRBJ1-4; 7 nucleotides align to TRBD1. CDR3 size: 15 residues. The V gene end was trimmed by 0 bases and the J gene end by 8 bases; junction bases not matched to a gene: 6. The germline V gene has CDR1 LGHNA and CDR2 YNFKEQ. CDR3 DNA sequence: TGTGCCAGCAGCCAAGATCGGCAGGGGGAGGAAAAACTGTTTTTT. The encoded protein is CASSQDRQGEEKLFF.

The chain is built from TRBV29-1 and TRBJ1-1, with 8 bases aligning to TRBD1. The germline CDR1 and CDR2 sequences are SQVTM and ANQGSEA. Losses at the gene ends were 7 bases for V and 1 base for J; bases not matched to a gene: 2. This CDR3 is built from 12 residues. The CDR3 nucleotides are TGCAGCGCCGGACAGGGGAACACTGAAGCTTTCTTT. Amino acids: CSAGQGNTEAFF.

The chain combines TRBV2 with TRBJ2-3; D is perhaps TRBD2 (5 bases). CDR3 length: 15 amino acids. The ends were cut back, 6 bases at V and 4 bases at J, with 17 bases in the middle. Germline lookup yields CDR1 SNHLY and CDR2 FYNNEI. CDR3: CASRATLAESDTQYF. DNA for the CDR3: TGTGCCAGCAGAGCAACCCTAGCAGAATCAGATACGCAGTATTTT.

The chain carries TRBV9 and TRBJ2-3; maybe TRBD2 (7 bases). Trimming stripped 4 bases from V and 6 bases from J, with 18 bases between. CDR3 size: 15 residues. CDR1 and CDR2 from the germline V gene are SGDLS and YYNGEE. In DNA form, the CDR3 reads TGTGCCAGCAGCCCTCTTGAGGGGGGGAGGGATACGCAGTATTTT. It encodes CASSPLEGGRDTQYF.

The chain recombines TRBV6-4 with TRBJ2-1, with 14 bases that match TRBD2. The CDR3 loop spans 13 amino acids. The V segment lost 6 bases and the J segment 14 bases; nucleotides outside the gene matches: 6. The V gene's germline CDR1 is MRHNA and CDR2 SNTAGT. This chain's CDR3 is CASRPGLAGAEFF. The DNA of the CDR3 is TGTGCCAGCAGACCGGGACTAGCGGGGGCGGAGTTCTTC.

This rearrangement joins TRBV19 to TRBJ2-1; TRBD2 might be the D (5 bases). Per germline, CDR1 LNHDA and CDR2 SQIVND (reference sequence). This CDR3 comprises 14 residues. Trimming left V 4 bases short and J 4 bases short, with 11 bases between. The chain's CDR3 is CASSSGEGYNEQFF. CDR3 DNA sequence: TGTGCCAGTAGTAGCGGAGAGGGTTACAATGAGCAGTTCTTC.

This clone has just a few counts. The rearrangement joins TRBV2 to TRBJ2-2; D gene uncertain. This CDR3 has 15 amino acids. With 4 bases removed from V and 1 base from J, the gap between germline ends came to 10 bases. The germline V gene encodes CDR1 SNHLY and CDR2 FYNNEI. The CDR3 loop reads CASSGQVGNTGELFF. The CDR3 DNA sequence: TGTGCCAGCAGTGGGCAGGTTGGGAACACCGGGGAGCTGTTTTTT.

The chain is built from TRBV7-2 and TRBJ2-2, with D tentatively TRBD1 (6 bases). Per the germline V gene, CDR1 is SGHTA and CDR2 is FQGNSA. The CDR3 extends over 16 amino acids. V was shortened by 5 bases and J by 7 bases, with 20 bases between the two germline ends. This CDR3 reads CASSQLGRGFDGELFF. Written as DNA, the CDR3 is TGTGCCAGCAGCCAGCTGGGCAGGGGCTTCGACGGGGAGCTGTTTTTT.

A remark on this clone: Other DNA sequences in this specimen translate into the identical CDR3. The chain has TRBV6-1 and TRBJ2-2; 7 bases match TRBD1. This CDR3 is 15 amino acids long. The J segment lost 0 bases and the V segment lost 4 bases, leaving 2 bases of the junction unmatched. Germline V gene sequence: CDR1 MNHNS, CDR2 SASEGT. The CDR3 DNA reads TGTGCCAGCAGTGTTGGGACAGCGAACACCGGGGAGCTGTTTTTT. Amino acid sequence: CASSVGTANTGELFF.

This clone was seen a handful of times. The J gene is TRBJ2-1, the V gene TRBV11-3, with TRBD1 as a possible D gene (5 bases). V was clipped by 6 bases and J by 9 bases, with 9 bases between them. From germline, CDR1 is SGHNT and CDR2 YENEEA. The CDR3 spans 11 residues. The DNA of the CDR3 is TGTGCCAGCAGTCGGACACTTGAGCAGTTCTTC. This encodes CASSRTLEQFF.